What follows are 16 T cell receptor beta chains derived from one specimen sequenced in a study of blood T cell repertoires in COVID-19. Measured with immunoSEQ multiplex PCR; TCRdb has only the in-frame clones, and not every one. The sample has around 50,000 clones, around 90% seen once. Input material: peripheral blood. The receptor set was obtained from a human donor in a cohort sampled during active COVID-19.

The chain is built from TRBV28 and TRBJ2-7; 12 bases line up with TRBD1. The trim removed 5 bases at V and 5 bases at J, leaving 7 bases unmatched. The CDR3 sequence is 15 residues long. Germline-derived CDR1 and CDR2 are MDHEN and SYDVKM. Written as DNA, the CDR3 is TGTGCCAGCAGTCTGACCGGGACAGGGGGCGACGAGCAGTACTTC. Protein: CASSLTGTGGDEQYF. The whole variable domain, filled in from reference TRBV28 and TRBJ2-7, reads DVKVTQSSRYLVKRTGEKVFLECVQDMDHENMFWYRQDPGLGLRLIYFSYDVKMKEKGDIPEGYSVSREKKERFSLILESASTNQTSMYLCASSLTGTGGDEQYFGPGTRLTVT.

The chain couples TRBV9 to TRBJ2-1, with TRBD2 as a possible D gene (5 bases). This CDR3 region has 15 residues. Trimming took off 4 bases at V and 0 bases at J, with 11 bases between the two ends. Germline V gives CDR1 SGDLS, CDR2 YYNGEE. The CDR3 nucleotides are TGTGCCAGCAGCCTGAGCGGAAGCTCCTACAATGAGCAGTTCTTC. Translating gives CASSLSGSSYNEQFF.

The V call is TRBV11-2, the J call TRBJ1-2; D gene unclear. Germline CDR1 reads SGHAT; CDR2 reads FQNNGV. The V and J ends lost 5 bases and 0 bases respectively, with 16 bases between them. The CDR3 has 16 amino acids. The CDR3 nucleotides are TGTGCCAGCAGCGTCGCGGGCAGTGAGACTAACTATGGCTACACCTTC. It encodes CASSVAGSETNYGYTF.

DNA for the CDR3: TGTGCCACCAGCCACCCTGGGACAGGGAACCACGAGCAGTACTTC. Protein sequence: CATSHPGTGNHEQYF. The V gene is TRBV15, the J gene TRBJ2-7; 9 nucleotides align to TRBD1. The V and J ends lost 5 bases and 5 bases, in that order; junction bases with no gene match: 10. Germline V lookup: CDR1 LNHNV, CDR2 YYDKDF (reference sequence). There are 15 residues in the CDR3.

The chain recombines TRBV7-2 with TRBJ2-7, with TRBD1 matching over 7 bases. The V segment lost 4 bases and the J segment 0 bases; nucleotides outside the gene matches: 9. The CDR3 has 16 amino acids. CDR1 and CDR2 (germline): SGHTA, FQGNSA. CDR3 sequence: CASSSPRQGLSYEQYF. The CDR3 bases are TGTGCCAGCAGCTCTCCTAGACAGGGTCTCTCCTACGAGCAGTACTTC.

The table lists this clone with a count of one. The chain joins TRBV18 to TRBJ1-1; 7 bases match TRBD1. The CDR3 has 16 residues. Germline values: CDR1 KGHSH, CDR2 LQKENI. The V and J ends lost 2 bases and 5 bases, in that order; junction bases with no gene match: 11. Written as DNA, the CDR3 is TGTGCCAGCTCACCAATGGCAGGGGGAAGGGGAACTGAAGCTTTCTTT. It yields the protein CASSPMAGGRGTEAFF.

The gene calls are TRBV2 and TRBJ2-3; 8 bases match TRBD2. V gave up 5 bases and J gave up 2 bases; unmatched junction bases: 6. Germline CDR1 SNHLY, CDR2 FYNNEI. There are 15 residues in the CDR3. Here the CDR3 DNA reads TGTGCCAGCAGTTGGTTAGCGGGGTACACAGATACGCAGTATTTT. Translation: CASSWLAGYTDTQYF.

This chain links TRBV6-6 with TRBJ2-1, with D perhaps matching TRBD1 (5 bases). CDR3 length: 15 residues. Trimming pared 5 bases from V and 5 bases from J, leaving 16 bases between. Per the germline V gene, CDR1 is MNHNY and CDR2 is SVGAGI (reference sequence). The CDR3 DNA follows: TGTGCCAGCAGTCACCACCCACAGGCAAACAATGAGCAGTTCTTC. Translated, it gives CASSHHPQANNEQFF.

This CDR3 is CASNGASGETQYF. The DNA for the CDR3 is TGTGCCAGCAACGGGGCTAGCGGAGAGACCCAGTACTTC. The V call is TRBV28, the J call TRBJ2-5; TRBD2 agrees at 7 bases. Germline assignment: CDR1 MDHEN and CDR2 SYDVKM. The CDR3 has 13 amino acids. J lost 4 bases, V lost 7 bases, and 6 bases had no gene match.

J is TRBJ1-1 and V is TRBV11-2, with TRBD1 identical over 8 bases. CDR1 is SGHAT and CDR2 is FQNNGV in the germline V gene. Trimming cost V 0 bases and J 6 bases; bases outside gene matches: 15. This CDR3 has 18 residues. Here the CDR3 reads CASSLDSPGQGKIAEAFF. CDR3 DNA sequence: TGTGCCAGCAGCTTAGATAGTCCCGGACAGGGAAAGATTGCTGAAGCTTTCTTT.

J is TRBJ1-5 and V is TRBV19; 8 nucleotides agree with TRBD1. The junction had 9 bases not matched to a gene; V was cut back by 7 bases and J by 7 bases. The CDR3 runs 14 residues. Germline CDR1 LNHDA, CDR2 SQIVND (reference sequence). DNA for the CDR3: TGTGCCAGTATGGGCCGACAGGGGAGCCAGCCCCAGCATTTT. This translates into CASMGRQGSQPQHF.

The chain combines TRBV4-1 with TRBJ1-5; 9 nucleotides match TRBD1. This CDR3 region has 15 residues. CDR1 is MGHRA and CDR2 is YSYEKL in the germline V gene. The J segment lost 7 bases and the V segment lost 2 bases, leaving 6 bases of the junction unmatched. The CDR3 DNA is TGCGCCAGCAGCCAAACGCGACAGGGGGTCCAGCCCCAGCATTTT. Translated: CASSQTRQGVQPQHF.

J is TRBJ1-1 and V is TRBV4-1; 10 bases are shared with TRBD1. The junction had 0 bases not matched to a gene; V was cut back by 1 base and J by 1 base. The CDR3 runs to 15 residues. CDR1 is MGHRA and CDR2 is YSYEKL in the germline V gene. In DNA form, the CDR3 reads TGCGCCAGCAGCCAAGGACAGGGGGCGAACACTGAAGCTTTCTTT. Translation gives CASSQGQGANTEAFF.

This chain links TRBV19 with TRBJ2-7; tentatively, D is TRBD2 (5 bases). This CDR3 is 13 amino acids long. CDR1 is LNHDA and CDR2 is SQIVND in the germline V gene (reference sequence). The ends were cut back, 3 bases at V and 3 bases at J, with 9 bases in the middle. DNA for the CDR3: TGTGCCAGTAGTATTCGGGGTGGCTACGAGCAGTACTTC. This translates into CASSIRGGYEQYF.

The V gene is TRBV2, the J gene TRBJ2-2; the match to TRBD2 covers 7 bases. Germline lookup yields CDR1 SNHLY and CDR2 FYNNEI. The CDR3 has 13 residues. After removal of 8 bases from V and 4 bases from J, the junction contained 4 bases not matched to a gene. The CDR3 here is CASPRGGTGELFF. CDR3 bases: TGTGCCAGCCCCCGCGGGGGCACCGGGGAGCTGTTTTTT.

The table lists this clone with a count of one. The V and J genes are TRBV4-1 and TRBJ1-1, with D possibly matching TRBD1 (5 bases). Germline-derived CDR1 and CDR2 are MGHRA and YSYEKL. CDR3 length: 13 amino acids. V lost 4 bases and J 5 bases, leaving 11 bases between the germline ends. CDR3 bases: TGCGCCAGCAGCCGGGGCATGGGGACTGAAGCTTTCTTT. This translates into CASSRGMGTEAFF.